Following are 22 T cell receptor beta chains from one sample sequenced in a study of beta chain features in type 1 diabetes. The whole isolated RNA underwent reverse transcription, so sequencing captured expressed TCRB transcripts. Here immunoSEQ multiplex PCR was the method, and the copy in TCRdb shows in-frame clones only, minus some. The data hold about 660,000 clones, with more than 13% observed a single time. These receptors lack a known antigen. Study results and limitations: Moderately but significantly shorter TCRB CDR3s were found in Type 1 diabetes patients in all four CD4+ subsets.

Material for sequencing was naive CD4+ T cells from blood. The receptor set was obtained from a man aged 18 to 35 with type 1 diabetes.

The CDR3 DNA is TGTGCCTGGAGTGTACGGTGGGGTGGAGGAGATACGCAGTATTTT. Its translation is CAWSVRWGGGDTQYF. The chain carries TRBV30 and TRBJ2-3; tentatively, D is TRBD2 (5 bases). Germline V gives CDR1 GTSNPN, CDR2 SVGIG (reference sequence). V lost 0 bases and J 5 bases, leaving 15 bases between the germline ends. The CDR3 has 15 residues.

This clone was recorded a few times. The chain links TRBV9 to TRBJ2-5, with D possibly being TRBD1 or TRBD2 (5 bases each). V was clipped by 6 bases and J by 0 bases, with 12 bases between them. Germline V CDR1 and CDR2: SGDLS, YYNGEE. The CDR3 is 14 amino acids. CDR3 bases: TGTGCCAGCAACCAGGGACCCCACCAAGAGACCCAGTACTTC. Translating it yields CASNQGPHQETQYF. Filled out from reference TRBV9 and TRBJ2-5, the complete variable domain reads DSGVTQTPKHLITATGQRVTLRCSPRSGDLSVYWYQQSLDQGLQFLIQYYNGEERAKGNILERFSAQQFPDLHSELNLSSLELGDSALYFCASNQGPHQETQYFGPGTRLLVL.

The CDR3 protein is CASSLWEAGDTGELFF. CDR3 bases: TGTGCCAGCAGCCTCTGGGAGGCAGGGGACACCGGGGAGCTGTTTTTT. The gene calls are TRBV7-9 and TRBJ2-2, with D possibly called TRBD1 or TRBD2 (6 bases each). CDR3 size: 16 residues. Looked up from germline, CDR1 is SEHNR and CDR2 is FQNEAQ (reference sequence). V lost 5 bases and J lost 3, with 16 bases in between.

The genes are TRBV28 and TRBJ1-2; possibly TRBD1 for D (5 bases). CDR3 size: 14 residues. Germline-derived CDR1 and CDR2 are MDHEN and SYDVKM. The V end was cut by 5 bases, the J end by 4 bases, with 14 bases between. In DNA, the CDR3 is TGTGCCAGCAGTCCCAGTGTGGGGGGCTATGGCTACACCTTC. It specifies CASSPSVGGYGYTF.

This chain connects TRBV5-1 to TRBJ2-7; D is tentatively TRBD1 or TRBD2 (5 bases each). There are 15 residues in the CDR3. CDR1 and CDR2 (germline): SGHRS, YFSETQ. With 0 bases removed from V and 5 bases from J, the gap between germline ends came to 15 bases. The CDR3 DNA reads TGCGCCAGCAGCTTGGCACTGGGACGTCACCACGAGCAGTACTTC. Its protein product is CASSLALGRHHEQYF.

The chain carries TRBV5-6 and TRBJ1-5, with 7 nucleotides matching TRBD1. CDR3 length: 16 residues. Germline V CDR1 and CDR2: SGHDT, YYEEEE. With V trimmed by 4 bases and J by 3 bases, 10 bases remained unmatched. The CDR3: CASSGSGTEINQPQHF. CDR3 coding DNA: TGTGCCAGCAGCGGATCCGGGACAGAAATCAATCAGCCCCAGCATTTT.

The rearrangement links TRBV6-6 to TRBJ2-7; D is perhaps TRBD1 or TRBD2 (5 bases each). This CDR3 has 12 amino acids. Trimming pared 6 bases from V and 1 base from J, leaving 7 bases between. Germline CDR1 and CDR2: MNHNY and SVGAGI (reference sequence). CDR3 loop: CASSGASYEQYF. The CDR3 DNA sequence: TGTGCCAGCAGCGGGGCATCCTACGAGCAGTACTTC.

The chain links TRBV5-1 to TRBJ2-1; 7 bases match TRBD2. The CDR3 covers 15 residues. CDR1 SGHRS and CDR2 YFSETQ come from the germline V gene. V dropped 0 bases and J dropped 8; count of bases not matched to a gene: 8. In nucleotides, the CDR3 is TGCGCCAGCAGCTTGGGAAGTACTAGCGAACATGAGCAGTTCTTC. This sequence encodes CASSLGSTSEHEQFF.

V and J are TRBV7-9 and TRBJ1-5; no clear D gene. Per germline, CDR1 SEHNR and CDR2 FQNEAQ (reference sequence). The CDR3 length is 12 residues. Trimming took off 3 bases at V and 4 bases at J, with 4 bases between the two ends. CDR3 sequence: CASSFINQPQHF. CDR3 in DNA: TGTGCCAGCAGCTTTATAAATCAGCCCCAGCATTTT. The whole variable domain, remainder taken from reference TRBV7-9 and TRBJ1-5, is DTGVSQNPRHKITKRGQNVTFRCDPISEHNRLYWYRQTLGQGPEFLTYFQNEAQLEKSRLLSDRFSAERPKGSFSTLEIQRTEQGDSAMYLCASSFINQPQHFGDGTRLSIL.

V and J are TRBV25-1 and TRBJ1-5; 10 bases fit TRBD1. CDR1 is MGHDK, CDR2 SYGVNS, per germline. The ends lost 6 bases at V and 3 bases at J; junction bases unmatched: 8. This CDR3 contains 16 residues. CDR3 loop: CASRGPGTGANQPQHF. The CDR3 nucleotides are TGTGCCAGCAGGGGACCCGGGACAGGGGCCAATCAGCCCCAGCATTTT.

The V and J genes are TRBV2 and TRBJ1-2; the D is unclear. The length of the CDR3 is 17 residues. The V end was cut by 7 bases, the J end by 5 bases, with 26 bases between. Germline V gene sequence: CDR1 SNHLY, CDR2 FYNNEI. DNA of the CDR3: TGTGCCAGCACCCACCCTGGAGAGGGTATGGGCGAATATGGCTACACCTTC. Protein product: CASTHPGEGMGEYGYTF.

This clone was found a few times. CDR3 DNA: TGTGCCATCAGTGAGTTCGTGGGGACAGGGGGCTCGGGCACTGAAGCTTTCTTT. This sequence encodes CAISEFVGTGGSGTEAFF. The rearrangement joins TRBV10-3 to TRBJ1-1; 12 nucleotides match TRBD1. The CDR3 runs 18 residues. The trim removed 1 base at V and 4 bases at J, leaving 10 bases unmatched. CDR1 and CDR2 (germline): ENHRY, SYGVKD.

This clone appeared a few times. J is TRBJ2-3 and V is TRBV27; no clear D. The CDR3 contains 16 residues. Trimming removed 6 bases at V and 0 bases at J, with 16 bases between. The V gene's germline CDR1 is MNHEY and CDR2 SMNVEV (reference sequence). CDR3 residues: CASRRLGPTSTDTQYF. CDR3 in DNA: TGTGCCAGCAGGAGGCTAGGGCCTACTAGCACAGATACGCAGTATTTT.

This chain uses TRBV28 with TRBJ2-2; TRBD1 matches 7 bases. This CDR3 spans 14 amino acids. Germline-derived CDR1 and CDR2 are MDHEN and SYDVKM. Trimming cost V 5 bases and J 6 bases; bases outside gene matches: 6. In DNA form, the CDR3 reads TGTGCCAGCAGTACCCCCGACAGGGCCGGGGAGCTGTTTTTT. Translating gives CASSTPDRAGELFF. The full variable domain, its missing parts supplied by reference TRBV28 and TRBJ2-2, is DVKVTQSSRYLVKRTGEKVFLECVQDMDHENMFWYRQDPGLGLRLIYFSYDVKMKEKGDIPEGYSVSREKKERFSLILESASTNQTSMYLCASSTPDRAGELFFGEGSRLTVL.

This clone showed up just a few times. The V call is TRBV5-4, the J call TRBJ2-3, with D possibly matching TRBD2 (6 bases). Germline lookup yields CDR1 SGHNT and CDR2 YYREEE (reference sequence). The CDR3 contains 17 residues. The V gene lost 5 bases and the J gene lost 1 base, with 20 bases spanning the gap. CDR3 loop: CASRGMGLHPGTDTQYF. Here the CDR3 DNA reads TGTGCCAGCAGGGGTATGGGACTTCACCCTGGCACAGATACGCAGTATTTT. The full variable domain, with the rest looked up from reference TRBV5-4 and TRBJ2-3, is ETGVTQSPTHLIKTRGQQVTLRCSSQSGHNTVSWYQQALGQGPQFIFQYYREEENGRGNFPPRFSGLQFPNYSSELNVNALELDDSALYLCASRGMGLHPGTDTQYFGPGTRLTVL.

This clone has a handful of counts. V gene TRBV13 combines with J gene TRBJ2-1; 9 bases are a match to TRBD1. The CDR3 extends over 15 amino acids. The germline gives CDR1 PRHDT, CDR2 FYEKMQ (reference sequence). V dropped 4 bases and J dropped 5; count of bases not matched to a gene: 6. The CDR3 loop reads CASSSGTGLNNEQFF. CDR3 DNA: TGTGCCAGCAGCTCAGGGACAGGGTTAAACAATGAGCAGTTCTTC.

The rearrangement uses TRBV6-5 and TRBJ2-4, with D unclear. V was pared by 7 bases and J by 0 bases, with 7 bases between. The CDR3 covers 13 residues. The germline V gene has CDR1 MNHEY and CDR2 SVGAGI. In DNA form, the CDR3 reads TGTGCCAGCATCGATTTAGCCAAAAACATTCAGTACTTC. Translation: CASIDLAKNIQYF.

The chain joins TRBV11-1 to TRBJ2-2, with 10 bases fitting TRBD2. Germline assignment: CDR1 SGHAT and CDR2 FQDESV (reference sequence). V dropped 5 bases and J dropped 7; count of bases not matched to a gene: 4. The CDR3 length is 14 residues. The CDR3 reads CASSLRLAGGELFF. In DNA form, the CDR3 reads TGTGCCAGCAGCCTCAGACTAGCGGGCGGGGAGCTGTTTTTT.

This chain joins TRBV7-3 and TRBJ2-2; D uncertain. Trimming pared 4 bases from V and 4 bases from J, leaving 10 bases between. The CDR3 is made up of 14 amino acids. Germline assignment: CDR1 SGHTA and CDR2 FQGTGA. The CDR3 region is CASSYYTGTGELFF. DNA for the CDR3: TGTGCCAGCAGCTACTATACGGGCACCGGGGAGCTGTTTTTT.

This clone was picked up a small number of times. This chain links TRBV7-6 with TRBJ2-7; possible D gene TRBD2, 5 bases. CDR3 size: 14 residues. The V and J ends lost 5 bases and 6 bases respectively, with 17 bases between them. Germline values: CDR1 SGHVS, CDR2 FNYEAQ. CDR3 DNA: TGTGCCAGCAGCACCCGGACGGGGTACCTCGAGCAGTACTTC. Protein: CASSTRTGYLEQYF.

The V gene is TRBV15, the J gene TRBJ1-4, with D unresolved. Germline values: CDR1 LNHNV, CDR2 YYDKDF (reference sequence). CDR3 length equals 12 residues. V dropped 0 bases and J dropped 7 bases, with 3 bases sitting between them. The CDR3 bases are TGTGCCACCAGCAGAGAGGGTGAAAAACTGTTTTTT. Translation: CATSREGEKLFF.

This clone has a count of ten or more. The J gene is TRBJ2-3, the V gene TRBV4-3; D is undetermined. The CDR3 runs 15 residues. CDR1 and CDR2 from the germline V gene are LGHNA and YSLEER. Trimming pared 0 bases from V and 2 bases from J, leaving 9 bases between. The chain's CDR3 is CASSQDGRYTDTQYF. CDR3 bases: TGCGCCAGCAGCCAAGATGGGCGGTACACAGATACGCAGTATTTT.